Sequencing of this TCR beta chain was carried out in a study of CD8 T cells in Susac syndrome (dated 2019 in TCRdb). Some background on the complete study: The study used repertoire sequencing to test whether antigen drove CD8+ T cell activation and differentiation in Susac syndrome. The study compared CD8+ T cell repertoire clonality among roughly 12 healthy donors, around 14 Susac syndrome patients and approximately 16 multiple sclerosis patients. Study-level results and caveats: The TCR sequencing and HLA analysis was acknowledged to have included a relatively small number of individuals.

As for this clonotype: What this receptor recognizes is not known. Per-base qualities were not stored, and no clone one base away is much larger.

The V end loses 3 bases and the J end loses 0 bases, and a stretch of 15 bases separates them. The CDR3 runs 17 residues from the cysteine to the phenylalanine. Only CDR3 DNA remains: 51 bases, in frame from the first base. The germline V gene specifies SGDLS as CDR1 and YYNGEE as CDR2. RNA was extracted with the RNeasy kit and about 0.5 to 1 ug was reverse transcribed using random hexamers. The immunoSEQ multiplex PCR assay, covering 54 Vbeta and 13 Jbeta segments, was used to amplify TCR beta CDR3 regions. Bias from PCR amplification was corrected by using a synthetic template baseline for primer optimization and for computational correction. Concerning the study's data processing: Reads were annotated to V, D and J genes per IMGT and analyzed with immunoSEQ Analyzer, keeping only productive sequences. To calculate clonality, Shannon entropy was normalized by log2 of the number of productive unique sequences and then subtracted from one. Public and private clones were assessed among the 100 most prevalent clones of each patient and control. Clones were defined as Susac-specific if absent from the healthy and MS cohorts, from 1052 published viral clones and from other ImmuneACCESS disease sequences. TCRdb trimmed public reads at Q25 via fastp, called clones via MiXCR and kept in-frame beta chains. Rows merge per CDR3 protein into single entries with the most common DNA and genes. The V and J calls follow TCRdb's processing rather than the paper's. The sample table contains about 300,000 distinct CDR3 sequences; only one count was recorded for 75% to 90% of them. Of the sample, roughly 0.2% is held by the ten largest clones.

High-throughput TCR beta sequencing profiled peripheral blood CD8+ and CD4+ T cells from healthy donors, Susac syndrome patients and multiple sclerosis patients. The multiple sclerosis controls were treatment-naive patients whose relapsing-remitting disease, either stable or active, fulfilled the revised McDonald criteria. Bulk CD8+ and CD4+ T cells were purified by magnetic negative isolation, while CD8+ TEMRA cells were enriched using FACS. Blood was drawn into EDTA tubes, processed within 24 hours, and PBMCs were isolated by density gradient centrifugation. PBMCs intended for TCR sequencing were cryopreserved in liquid nitrogen and thawed later in a water bath at 37 degrees C. A purity of at least 90% was achieved for sorted or isolated CD4+, CD8+ and CD8+ TEMRA cells.

Sequencing was performed on CD8+ T cells from PBMCs. The chain couples TRBV9 to TRBJ2-2, and TRBD1 may be the D gene, going by 6 matching bases. The sequence was collected from a human donor with multiple sclerosis. The DNA is TGTGCCAGCAGCGGCAACAAGGGGGAAACGAACACCGGGGAGCTGTTTTTT. Protein translation: CASSGNKGETNTGELFF.